Listed here are 28 T cell receptor beta chains from one sample, sequenced in a study of blood T cell repertoires in COVID-19. The protocol was immunoSEQ multiplex PCR, while the TCRdb copy is restricted to in-frame clones and leaves out a portion. The table records about 150,000 clones, over 60% of them present only once. The specimen sequenced was peripheral blood. The origin of the receptors is a woman at least 80 years old with acute or convalescent COVID-19.

The chain's CDR3 is CASSLELAGHYEQYF. The CDR3 DNA reads as TGTGCCAGCAGCTTAGAACTAGCGGGACATTACGAGCAGTACTTC. J is TRBJ2-7 and V is TRBV7-9, with 10 bases identical to TRBD2. The CDR3 has 15 amino acids. Germline values: CDR1 SEHNR, CDR2 FQNEAQ (reference sequence). Trimming took 1 base from V and 4 from J; bases not matched to a gene: 4.

This sequence joins TRBV6-6 and TRBJ2-1, with D possibly being TRBD1 (6 bases). Trimming took off 3 bases at V and 4 bases at J, with 10 bases between the two ends. Germline V gene data show CDR1 as MNHNY and CDR2 as SVGAGI (reference sequence). There are 14 residues in the CDR3. CDR3 nucleotides: TGTGCCAGCAGTTATAGACAGGAGTACAATGAGCAGTTCTTC. Its translation is CASSYRQEYNEQFF.

The V and J genes are TRBV5-1 and TRBJ2-3; 10 bases are shared with TRBD1. V shed 0 bases, J shed 7 bases, and the junction held 5 bases outside the gene matches. The V gene's germline CDR1 is SGHRS and CDR2 YFSETQ. The CDR3 is 15 residues long. The CDR3: CASSLGTGGKYTQYF. In nucleotides, the CDR3 is TGCGCCAGCAGCTTGGGGACAGGGGGGAAGTATACGCAGTATTTT.

The chain recombines TRBV14 with TRBJ1-2; D not resolved. CDR1 is SGHDN and CDR2 is FVKESK in the germline V gene. The CDR3 has 14 residues. Trimming took off 1 base at V and 2 bases at J, with 8 bases between the two ends. The CDR3 sequence: CASSQVNTNYGYTF. The CDR3 bases are TGTGCCAGCAGCCAAGTTAACACGAACTATGGCTACACCTTC. Complete variable domain (other parts from reference TRBV14 and TRBJ1-2): EAGVTQFPSHSVIEKGQTVTLRCDPISGHDNLYWYRRVMGKEIKFLLHFVKESKQDESGMPNNRFLAERTGGTYSTLKVQPAELEDSGVYFCASSQVNTNYGYTFGSGTRLTVV.

Turning to this clone: Just one base apart from a much larger clone, this may be a read error. The chain couples TRBV7-9 to TRBJ1-5, with 8 bases aligning to TRBD1. The V gene's germline CDR1 is SEHNR and CDR2 FQNEAQ (reference sequence). V lost 4 bases and J lost 5; bases outside the gene matches: 1. The CDR3 contains 13 residues. The CDR3 DNA reads as TGTGCCAGCAGCTCGACAGGGGATCAGCCCCAGCATTTT. Residues: CASSSTGDQPQHF.

The chain has TRBV7-2 and TRBJ1-1; a weak D match, TRBD1 (5 bases). The CDR3 is 15 residues long. The V gene lost 5 bases and the J gene lost 2 bases, with 15 bases spanning the gap. Germline V CDR1 and CDR2: SGHTA, FQGNSA. The CDR3 DNA follows: TGTGCCAGCAGCCCAGGGTGGCAGACTAACACTGAAGCTTTCTTT. This gives the protein CASSPGWQTNTEAFF.

The rearrangement links TRBV14 to TRBJ2-7; TRBD1 aligns across 9 bases. The CDR3 spans 15 residues. Germline loops: CDR1 SGHDN, CDR2 FVKESK. Germline trimming cut 2 bases from V and 3 bases from J; bases unmatched to any gene: 5. CDR3 residues: CASSQSSTGGYEQYF. CDR3 nucleotide sequence: TGTGCCAGCAGCCAATCTTCGACAGGGGGCTACGAGCAGTACTTC.

The V call is TRBV10-3, the J call TRBJ1-2, with a tentative D call TRBD1 (5 bases). V was trimmed by 5 bases and J by 7 bases, leaving 11 bases between them. Germline V gene lookup returns CDR1 ENHRY and CDR2 SYGVKD. There are 12 residues in the CDR3. For the CDR3, the DNA is TGTGCCATCAGTACCGGGCAGGGTGGCTACACCTTC. Its translation: CAISTGQGGYTF.

Notes on this clone: A far larger clone is only one base removed, so a read error is likely. The rearrangement uses TRBV7-3 and TRBJ2-7, with a tentative D call TRBD1 (5 bases). The V end lost 2 bases, the J end lost 3 bases, and 5 bases lay between the germline ends. Germline-derived CDR1 and CDR2 are SGHTA and FQGTGA. The CDR3 runs 12 residues. The CDR3 loop reads CASSLQGYEQYF. For the CDR3, the DNA is TGTGCCAGCAGCTTACAGGGCTACGAGCAGTACTTC.

This rearrangement joins TRBV7-9 to TRBJ2-1; D may be TRBD2 (7 bases). The CDR3 contains 17 residues. Trimming removed 5 bases from V and 2 bases from J, with 19 bases in between. Germline V gene lookup returns CDR1 SEHNR and CDR2 FQNEAQ (reference sequence). Written as DNA, the CDR3 is TGTGCCAGCAGCCAGGGCGGGGGCTCTCCACCCTACAATGAGCAGTTCTTC. This sequence encodes CASSQGGGSPPYNEQFF.

This rearrangement joins TRBV5-6 to TRBJ1-1; no reliable D call. CDR3 size: 12 residues. The V and J ends lost 4 bases and 5 bases respectively, with 9 bases between them. Per the germline V gene, CDR1 is SGHDT and CDR2 is YYEEEE. The CDR3 sequence: CASSPGFTEAFF. The CDR3 DNA sequence: TGTGCCAGCAGCCCGGGGTTTACTGAAGCTTTCTTT. Filled out from reference TRBV5-6 and TRBJ1-1, the complete variable domain reads DAGVTQSPTHLIKTRGQQVTLRCSPKSGHDTVSWYQQALGQGPQFIFQYYEEEERQRGNFPDRFSGHQFPNYSSELNVNALLLGDSALYLCASSPGFTEAFFGQGTRLTVV.

This chain uses TRBV30 with TRBJ2-4, with 8 bases fitting TRBD1. This CDR3 contains 13 residues. The V and J ends lost 2 bases and 4 bases, in that order; junction bases with no gene match: 1. Germline-derived CDR1 and CDR2 are GTSNPN and SVGIG (reference sequence). The CDR3 region is CAWSRDRKNIQYF. CDR3 DNA: TGTGCCTGGAGTCGGGACAGGAAAAACATTCAGTACTTC.

The V gene is TRBV7-8, the J gene TRBJ1-4; D possibly corresponds to TRBD1 (5 bases). CDR1 and CDR2 from the germline V gene are SGHVS and FQNEAQ. The CDR3 extends over 14 amino acids. Trimming took off 5 bases at V and 5 bases at J, with 12 bases between the two ends. As DNA, the CDR3 is TGTGCCAGCAGCCCAGACAGAAGCAATGAAAAACTGTTTTTT. Translating it yields CASSPDRSNEKLFF.

V and J are TRBV23-1 and TRBJ1-4, with no clear D. TRBV23-1 is flagged as an ORF with uncertain function. The CDR3 is 14 residues long. V lost 6 bases, J lost 2 bases, and 10 bases lay in between. The CDR3 DNA reads TGCGCCAGCAGCCCCCCTACGACTAATGAAAAACTGTTTTTT. Translated, it gives CASSPPTTNEKLFF.

Worth noting for this clone: Other DNA sequences within the sample encode an identical CDR3. The V and J genes are TRBV29-1 and TRBJ1-5; a possible D gene is TRBD1 (5 bases). The CDR3 is 13 residues long. Germline CDR1 SQVTM, CDR2 ANQGSEA. Trimming pared 6 bases from V and 0 bases from J, leaving 9 bases between. The CDR3 region is CSVAGNSNQPQHF. The CDR3 bases are TGCAGCGTGGCAGGGAATAGCAATCAGCCCCAGCATTTT.

The CDR3 DNA reads TGTGCCAGTAGTATAGTGAGGACAGGCAATCAGCCCCAGCATTTT. It encodes CASSIVRTGNQPQHF. The chain has TRBV19 and TRBJ1-5; tentatively, D is TRBD1 (6 bases). This CDR3 has 15 amino acids. Trimming removed 1 base at V and 2 bases at J, with 9 bases between. Per germline, CDR1 LNHDA and CDR2 SQIVND (reference sequence).

The J gene is TRBJ2-1, the V gene TRBV18, with TRBD1 matching 8 bases. The CDR3 runs 15 residues. V gave up 0 bases and J gave up 9 bases; unmatched junction bases: 7. Per germline, CDR1 KGHSH and CDR2 LQKENI. The CDR3 here is CASSPPSTGVSEQFF. The CDR3 DNA reads TGTGCCAGCTCACCACCGTCGACAGGGGTGAGTGAGCAGTTCTTC.

This clone was counted a few times. The chain has TRBV11-1 and TRBJ2-5; D is undetermined. The CDR3 loop spans 15 amino acids. V dropped 5 bases and J dropped 0 bases, with 13 bases sitting between them. The germline gives CDR1 SGHAT, CDR2 FQDESV (reference sequence). The CDR3 loop reads CASSLIVGHQETQYF. For the CDR3, the DNA is TGTGCCAGCAGCCTAATCGTTGGGCACCAAGAGACCCAGTACTTC.

This clone was picked up one time. The genes are TRBV5-4 and TRBJ1-4; no definite D call. CDR1 and CDR2 from the germline V gene are SGHNT and YYREEE (reference sequence). The CDR3 runs 18 residues. The V end was cut by 4 bases, the J end by 0 bases, with 19 bases between. CDR3 protein: CASSLRVLTTATNEKLFF. CDR3 sequence (DNA): TGTGCCAGCAGCCTCCGGGTCCTGACCACTGCAACTAATGAAAAACTGTTTTTT.

J is TRBJ1-5 and V is TRBV18; unclear D gene. Germline assignment: CDR1 KGHSH and CDR2 LQKENI. The CDR3 covers 14 residues. Trimming left V 1 base short and J 4 bases short, with 8 bases between. CDR3 nucleotide sequence: TGTGCCAGCTCACCACAGAGCGGTAATCAGCCCCAGCATTTT. As protein: CASSPQSGNQPQHF.

The rearrangement uses TRBV25-1 and TRBJ2-2; the D is unclear. V dropped 4 bases and J dropped 0 bases, with 9 bases sitting between them. CDR3 length: 15 residues. Per germline, CDR1 MGHDK and CDR2 SYGVNS. The CDR3 nucleotides read TGTGCCAGCAGTGTAGCCAGTACGAACACCGGGGAGCTGTTTTTT. Amino acid sequence: CASSVASTNTGELFF.

This clone was picked up many times. The CDR3: CASSLSGTGKNSPLHF. Written as DNA, the CDR3 is TGTGCCAGCAGTTTATCTGGGACAGGGAAAAATTCACCCCTCCACTTT. The chain couples TRBV27 to TRBJ1-6, with 9 bases matching TRBD1. This CDR3 spans 16 amino acids. The trim removed 0 bases at V and 7 bases at J, leaving 4 bases unmatched. Germline V gene lookup returns CDR1 MNHEY and CDR2 SMNVEV (reference sequence).

This clone occurred once. V usage is TRBV19 and J usage is TRBJ1-5, with 8 bases identical to TRBD1. Trimming cost V 3 bases and J 0 bases; bases outside gene matches: 7. Germline loops: CDR1 LNHDA, CDR2 SQIVND (reference sequence). The CDR3 is made up of 17 amino acids. The CDR3 DNA follows: TGTGCCAGTAGTATCTCCGGACAGGGCTATAGCAATCAGCCCCAGCATTTT. The encoded protein is CASSISGQGYSNQPQHF.

The chain carries TRBV10-2 and TRBJ2-7, with a weak D call TRBD1 (6 bases). This CDR3 spans 14 amino acids. V gave up 6 bases and J gave up 4 bases, with 16 bases separating them. Germline V gene data show CDR1 as WSHSY and CDR2 as SAAADI. The chain's CDR3 is CASSLSGVRYEQYF. In nucleotides, the CDR3 is TGCGCCAGCAGCCTCTCAGGGGTTCGGTACGAGCAGTACTTC.

V is TRBV6-5 and J is TRBJ1-1; D unresolved. Trimming took 8 bases from V and 0 from J, leaving 16 bases between them. CDR1 and CDR2 from the germline V gene are MNHEY and SVGAGI. The CDR3 contains 15 residues. CDR3 in DNA: TGTGCCAGCCTAGACGATCCCCCCATGAACACTGAAGCTTTCTTT. This codes for CASLDDPPMNTEAFF.

This chain joins TRBV7-8 and TRBJ2-7, with unresolved D. This CDR3 is 14 amino acids long. Trimming cost V 2 bases and J 2 bases, with 10 bases left between them. CDR1 and CDR2 from the germline V gene are SGHVS and FQNEAQ. The CDR3 coding sequence is TGTGCCAGCAGCTTAACAGAGATCACCTACGAGCAGTACTTC. The encoded protein is CASSLTEITYEQYF.

This chain joins TRBV28 and TRBJ1-5; 7 bases are a match to TRBD1. With V trimmed by 5 bases and J by 3 bases, 7 bases remained unmatched. This CDR3 region has 15 residues. Germline lookup yields CDR1 MDHEN and CDR2 SYDVKM. This CDR3 reads CASSTPTGFNQPQHF. CDR3 nucleotide sequence: TGTGCCAGCAGTACCCCGACAGGGTTCAATCAGCCCCAGCATTTT.

This rearrangement joins TRBV3-1 (or the pseudogene TRBV3-2) to TRBJ1-1; TRBD1 agrees at 7 bases. The CDR3 is 17 amino acids. Germline trimming cut 4 bases from V and 1 base from J; bases unmatched to any gene: 12. The germline CDR1 and CDR2 sequences are LGHDT and YNNKEL (reference sequence). The CDR3 protein is CASSPQGRTGGNTEAFF. CDR3 bases: TGTGCCAGCAGCCCACAAGGTAGGACAGGAGGGAACACTGAAGCTTTCTTT.